The next 27 T cell receptor beta chains were all read from a single sample in a study of blood T cell repertoires in COVID-19. Generated by immunoSEQ multiplex PCR, the TCRdb table keeps only in-frame clones and is missing some. The table lists fewer than 350,000 clones, around 87% of them singletons. The sample consisted of peripheral blood. All receptors derive from a woman between 50 and 59 years old who had recovered from COVID-19.

The rearrangement joins TRBV18 to TRBJ2-7; D remains ambiguous. The V end lost 3 bases, the J end lost 3 bases, and 6 bases lay between the germline ends. This CDR3 is built from 12 residues. The germline gives CDR1 KGHSH, CDR2 LQKENI. The CDR3 spells CASSPSLYEQYF. DNA for the CDR3: TGTGCCAGCTCACCTAGCCTCTACGAGCAGTACTTC.

There are a few counts of this clone. The chain is built from TRBV11-2 and TRBJ2-7; the D gene is possibly TRBD2 (5 bases). CDR3 length equals 13 residues. Per germline, CDR1 SGHAT and CDR2 FQNNGV. The V gene lost 4 bases and the J gene lost 4 bases, with 11 bases spanning the gap. This chain's CDR3 is CASSSLLGYEQYF. CDR3 nucleotide sequence: TGTGCCAGCAGCTCACTACTAGGGTACGAGCAGTACTTC. Full variable domain (rest looked up from reference TRBV11-2 and TRBJ2-7): EAGVAQSPRYKIIEKRQSVAFWCNPISGHATLYWYQQILGQGPKLLIQFQNNGVVDDSQLPKDRFSAERLKGVDSTLKIQPAKLEDSAVYLCASSSLLGYEQYFGPGTRLTVT.

The V gene is TRBV6-6, the J gene TRBJ1-1, with D uncertain. V shed 0 bases and J shed 5 bases, with 7 bases lying between them. The CDR3 covers 13 residues. Germline V CDR1 and CDR2: MNHNY, SVGAGI (reference sequence). The CDR3 reads CASSYSFETEAFF. The CDR3 coding sequence is TGTGCCAGCAGTTACTCTTTTGAGACTGAAGCTTTCTTT.

The chain employs TRBV18 and TRBJ1-5; 9 positions agree with TRBD1. With V trimmed by 4 bases and J by 7 bases, 8 bases remained unmatched. This CDR3 comprises 15 residues. CDR1 is KGHSH and CDR2 is LQKENI in the germline V gene. The CDR3 loop is CASSQGQGTGQPQHF. As DNA, the CDR3 is TGTGCCAGCTCACAGGGACAGGGAACGGGCCAGCCCCAGCATTTT.

The CDR3 is CASSLQGRYEQYF. The DNA of the CDR3 is TGTGCCAGCAGTTTACAGGGAAGATACGAGCAGTACTTC. This sequence joins TRBV6-5 and TRBJ2-7; D perhaps matches TRBD1 (6 bases). Deletions cut 4 bases from V and 4 bases from J, with 11 bases between. The germline V gene has CDR1 MNHEY and CDR2 SVGAGI. The CDR3 is made up of 13 amino acids.

V gene TRBV19 combines with J gene TRBJ2-7; 7 bases agree with TRBD1. V lost 9 bases to trimming and J lost 2 bases; unmatched junction nucleotides: 13. The CDR3 consists of 15 residues. Germline CDR1 is LNHDA and CDR2 is SQIVND (reference sequence). CDR3 sequence (DNA): TGTGCCAGCAGCGATACAGGGGAGTCGGCCTACGAGCAGTACTTC. Residues: CASSDTGESAYEQYF.

V usage is TRBV19 and J usage is TRBJ2-2; weak D call: TRBD1 (6 bases). V was shortened by 3 bases and J by 6 bases, with 8 bases between the two germline ends. CDR3 length equals 13 residues. Germline V gene sequence: CDR1 LNHDA, CDR2 SQIVND (reference sequence). The DNA of the CDR3 is TGTGCCAGTAGTATTGGGGGCCCCGGGGAGCTGTTTTTT. The encoded protein is CASSIGGPGELFF. Using reference TRBV19 and TRBJ2-2 for the parts outside the CDR3, the full variable domain is DGGITQSPKYLFRKEGQNVTLSCEQNLNHDAMYWYRQDPGQGLRLIYYSQIVNDFQKGDIAEGYSVSREKKESFPLTVTSAQKNPTAFYLCASSIGGPGELFFGEGSRLTVL.

The chain links TRBV5-6 to TRBJ2-7; D not resolved. V was trimmed by 0 bases and J by 5 bases, leaving 12 bases between them. The CDR3 runs to 14 residues. CDR1 and CDR2 from the germline V gene are SGHDT and YYEEEE. CDR3 sequence: CASSLAPIMDEQYF. CDR3 nucleotide sequence: TGTGCCAGCAGCTTGGCCCCTATTATGGACGAGCAGTACTTC.

V usage is TRBV4-1 and J usage is TRBJ2-7; possible D gene TRBD2, 5 bases. V was pared by 1 base and J by 6 bases, with 13 bases between. The CDR3 runs 14 residues. CDR1 is MGHRA and CDR2 is YSYEKL in the germline V gene. DNA for the CDR3: TGCGCCAGCAGCCAAGTTGGGAGATTAAGCGAGCAGTACTTC. This translates into CASSQVGRLSEQYF.

In its sample, this clone was seen a few times. This rearrangement joins TRBV4-1 to TRBJ1-5; a weak D match, TRBD1 (6 bases). This CDR3 spans 16 amino acids. The V gene's germline CDR1 is MGHRA and CDR2 YSYEKL. V was shortened by 4 bases and J by 0 bases, with 13 bases between the two germline ends. CDR3 loop: CASSLWAGASNQPQHF. CDR3 in DNA: TGCGCCAGCAGCCTATGGGCAGGGGCTAGCAATCAGCCCCAGCATTTT.

This chain connects TRBV9 to TRBJ2-1; 9 bases line up with TRBD1. The CDR3 runs 15 residues. CDR1 is SGDLS, CDR2 YYNGEE, per germline. V shed 3 bases, J shed 7 bases, and the junction held 8 bases outside the gene matches. The CDR3 here is CASSALTGGGNEQFF. CDR3 nucleotide sequence: TGTGCCAGCAGCGCCTTGACAGGGGGTGGGAATGAGCAGTTCTTC.

A single count supports this clone. At the DNA level, this CDR3 is encoded by other sequences in the same sample as well. The genes are TRBV29-1 and TRBJ2-7, with TRBD2 identical over 8 bases. Germline loops: CDR1 SQVTM, CDR2 ANQGSEA. Germline trimming cut 4 bases from V and 0 bases from J; bases unmatched to any gene: 2. The CDR3 runs to 13 residues. CDR3 sequence reads: CSVAAGGSYEQYF. CDR3 sequence (DNA): TGCAGCGTTGCCGCGGGGGGCTCCTACGAGCAGTACTTC.

This sequence joins TRBV3-1 (or the pseudogene TRBV3-2) and TRBJ2-7, with TRBD1 matching over 9 bases. Germline CDR1 is LGHDT and CDR2 is YNNKEL (reference sequence). With V trimmed by 6 bases and J by 5 bases, 8 bases remained unmatched. CDR3 length: 14 amino acids. Here the CDR3 reads CASSPGQGGHEQYF. The DNA of the CDR3 is TGTGCCAGCAGTCCGGGACAGGGAGGCCACGAGCAGTACTTC.

The V gene is TRBV5-6, the J gene TRBJ2-1; tentatively, D is TRBD2 (6 bases). This CDR3 is built from 15 residues. Germline assignment: CDR1 SGHDT and CDR2 YYEEEE. Trimming removed 5 bases from V and 0 bases from J, with 12 bases in between. In DNA form, the CDR3 reads TGTGCCAGCAGTTGGGACTTACTCTCCTACAATGAGCAGTTCTTC. This sequence encodes CASSWDLLSYNEQFF.

The V call is TRBV24-1, the J call TRBJ1-3, with D hard to call. The CDR3 runs to 13 residues. Germline V gene data show CDR1 as KGHDR and CDR2 as SFDVKD. V lost 4 bases, J lost 3 bases, and 6 bases lay in between. The CDR3 DNA reads TGTGCCACCAGTGAAACAATTGGAAACACCATATATTTT. Translation: CATSETIGNTIYF.

This clone was recorded only once. This chain connects TRBV19 to TRBJ1-3; D might be TRBD1 (5 bases). CDR1 LNHDA and CDR2 SQIVND come from the germline V gene (reference sequence). This CDR3 is 15 amino acids long. Trimming removed 7 bases from V and 0 bases from J, with 13 bases in between. CDR3 coding DNA: TGTGCCAGTACCCGGGAGACAGCCTCTGGAAACACCATATATTTT. The encoded protein is CASTRETASGNTIYF.

The gene calls are TRBV19 and TRBJ2-1; D may be TRBD1 (6 bases). The V and J ends lost 6 bases and 0 bases respectively, with 12 bases between them. CDR1 is LNHDA and CDR2 is SQIVND in the germline V gene (reference sequence). This CDR3 has 15 residues. CDR3: CASSRQASSYNEQFF. CDR3 in DNA: TGTGCCAGTAGCCGACAGGCTAGCTCCTACAATGAGCAGTTCTTC.

The J gene is TRBJ2-2, the V gene TRBV15; 9 positions match TRBD2. The germline gives CDR1 LNHNV, CDR2 YYDKDF (reference sequence). After removal of 2 bases from V and 4 bases from J, the junction contained 8 bases not matched to a gene. The CDR3 totals 17 residues. The CDR3 reads CATSRTSGTSRTGELFF. In DNA, the CDR3 is TGTGCCACCAGCAGAACTTCCGGGACTAGCCGCACCGGGGAGCTGTTTTTT.

The gene calls are TRBV14 and TRBJ2-1; perhaps TRBD2 as D (6 bases). This CDR3 contains 19 residues. V lost 2 bases and J 0 bases, leaving 20 bases between the germline ends. Germline CDR1 and CDR2: SGHDN and FVKESK. In DNA form, the CDR3 reads TGTGCCAGCAGCCAATCTAGCGTACAGGCCTTAGGCTCCTACAATGAGCAGTTCTTC. Protein: CASSQSSVQALGSYNEQFF.

This clone has a count of ten or more. The chain links TRBV18 to TRBJ1-3; D uncertain. The germline CDR1 and CDR2 sequences are KGHSH and LQKENI. V was cut by 6 bases and J by 0 bases, with 15 bases left in between. The CDR3 has 16 residues. The CDR3 region has the DNA TGTGCCAGCTCCCAGTCATTCGAACCCTCTGGAAACACCATATATTTT. It codes for CASSQSFEPSGNTIYF.

V and J are TRBV6-2 or TRBV6-3 and TRBJ2-3; TRBD1 might be the D (6 bases). Germline V gives CDR1 MNHEY, CDR2 SVGEGT. Trimming removed 2 bases at V and 3 bases at J, with 12 bases between. The length of the CDR3 is 15 residues. CDR3 loop: CASSYPTRGTDTQYF. CDR3 in DNA: TGTGCCAGCAGTTACCCGACAAGGGGGACAGATACGCAGTATTTT.

The V gene is TRBV7-3, the J gene TRBJ2-2; perhaps TRBD2 as D (6 bases). The CDR3 sequence is 15 residues long. The V gene's germline CDR1 is SGHTA and CDR2 FQGTGA. Trimming removed 3 bases from V and 2 bases from J, with 10 bases in between. CDR3 in DNA: TGTGCCAGCAGCTTTGAGGGAGGAAACACCGGGGAGCTGTTTTTT. The encoded protein is CASSFEGGNTGELFF.

The V call is TRBV28, the J call TRBJ2-1, with TRBD2 matching 9 bases. V dropped 8 bases and J dropped 6; count of bases not matched to a gene: 17. CDR1 and CDR2 from the germline V gene are MDHEN and SYDVKM. This CDR3 comprises 17 residues. The CDR3 spells CASGSSAGLALVNEQFF. The DNA of the CDR3 is TGTGCCAGCGGGTCCTCCGCGGGACTAGCTTTGGTCAATGAGCAGTTCTTC.

V is TRBV5-5 and J is TRBJ2-2, with a possible D match to TRBD2 (5 bases). The germline CDR1 and CDR2 sequences are SGHKS and YYEKEE (reference sequence). Trimming took 4 bases from V and 3 from J, leaving 16 bases between them. The CDR3 totals 16 residues. CDR3 in amino acids: CASSVEGGKHTGELFF. CDR3 nucleotide sequence: TGTGCCAGCAGCGTCGAGGGTGGGAAACACACCGGGGAGCTGTTTTTT.

V gene TRBV28 combines with J gene TRBJ1-1, with D tentatively TRBD1 (5 bases). Between the trimmed V and J ends, which lost 3 bases and 10 bases, there was a span of 18 bases. CDR3 length: 14 residues. The germline V gene has CDR1 MDHEN and CDR2 SYDVKM. CDR3 nucleotide sequence: TGTGCCAGCAGTTTGACCCCTTTGGGGGGAGCAGCTTTCTTT. It yields the protein CASSLTPLGGAAFF.

This chain connects TRBV27 to TRBJ1-2, with TRBD1 as a possible D gene (5 bases). Germline CDR1 and CDR2: MNHEY and SMNVEV (reference sequence). The CDR3 consists of 15 residues. V lost 7 bases and J 0 bases, leaving 15 bases between the germline ends. Here the CDR3 reads CASKPFEQANYGYTF. Here the CDR3 DNA reads TGTGCCAGCAAGCCTTTCGAACAGGCTAACTATGGCTACACCTTC.

The V and J genes are TRBV4-3 and TRBJ1-2; D unclear. The CDR3 covers 14 residues. Trimming shortened V by 0 bases and J by 6 bases, and 11 bases separated the two germline ends. The V gene's germline CDR1 is LGHNA and CDR2 YSLEER. For the CDR3, the DNA is TGCGCCAGCAGCCAAGATTTTTCCCAGAATGGCTACACCTTC. Protein product: CASSQDFSQNGYTF.